This T cell receptor (beta chain) derives from a study of blood T cell repertoires in COVID-19. Study-wide context: Italy, Spain and the United States were the sources of the convalescent and acute COVID-19 samples. PBMCs, B-cell-depleted T cells, or T cells were the source of the cDNA or gDNA that made up the material.

There are 16 residues in the CDR3. CDR1 and CDR2 from the germline V gene are MNHEY and SVGAGI. Notes on this clone: Sequence at one end of the junction differs from germline and may be a read error.

Original analysis: Cell counts per sample came from amplifying reference gene primers. Profiled with immunoSEQ multiplex PCR; TCRdb holds only in-frame clones, not every one. V and J calls and clone size follow that table, whereas D and trimming were derived from the DNA. The sample has tens of thousands of clones, about 92% seen once; the top ten hold over 1.2%. Sequenced material: peripheral blood. This receptor was obtained from a man aged 50-60 years with acute or convalescent COVID-19. The chain uses TRBV6-5 and TRBJ2-1, with 8 positions matching TRBD1. The CDR3 DNA is TGTGCCAGCAGTAACTCAGGGGGCAGGTCCTACAATGAGCAGTTCTTC. The encoded protein is CASSNSGGRSYNEQFF.